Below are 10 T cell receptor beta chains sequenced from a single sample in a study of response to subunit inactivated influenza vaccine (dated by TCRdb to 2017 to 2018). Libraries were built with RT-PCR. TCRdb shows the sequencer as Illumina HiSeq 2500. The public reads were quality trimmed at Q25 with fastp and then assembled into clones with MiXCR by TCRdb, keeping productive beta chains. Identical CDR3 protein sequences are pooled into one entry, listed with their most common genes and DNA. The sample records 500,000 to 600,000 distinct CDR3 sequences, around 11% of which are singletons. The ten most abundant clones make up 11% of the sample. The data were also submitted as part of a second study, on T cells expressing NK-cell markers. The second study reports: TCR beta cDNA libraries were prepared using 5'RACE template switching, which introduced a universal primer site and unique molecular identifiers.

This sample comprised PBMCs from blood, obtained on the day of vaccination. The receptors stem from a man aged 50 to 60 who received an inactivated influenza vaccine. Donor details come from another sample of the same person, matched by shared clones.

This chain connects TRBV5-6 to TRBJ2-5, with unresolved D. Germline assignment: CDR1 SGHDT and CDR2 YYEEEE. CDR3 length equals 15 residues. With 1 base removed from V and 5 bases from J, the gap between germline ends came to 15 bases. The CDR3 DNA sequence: TGTGCCAGCAGCTTGATATCTAATACCCGGGAGACCCAGTACTTC. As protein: CASSLISNTRETQYF. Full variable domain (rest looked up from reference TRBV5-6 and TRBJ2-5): DAGVTQSPTHLIKTRGQQVTLRCSPKSGHDTVSWYQQALGQGPQFIFQYYEEEERQRGNFPDRFSGHQFPNYSSELNVNALLLGDSALYLCASSLISNTRETQYFGPGTRLLVL.

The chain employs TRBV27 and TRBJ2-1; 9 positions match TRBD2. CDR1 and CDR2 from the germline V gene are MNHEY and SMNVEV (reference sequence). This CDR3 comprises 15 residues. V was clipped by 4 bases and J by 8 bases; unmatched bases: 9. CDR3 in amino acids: CASSSLAGATDEQFF. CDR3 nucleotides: TGTGCCAGCAGTTCTTTAGCGGGAGCCACGGATGAGCAGTTCTTC.

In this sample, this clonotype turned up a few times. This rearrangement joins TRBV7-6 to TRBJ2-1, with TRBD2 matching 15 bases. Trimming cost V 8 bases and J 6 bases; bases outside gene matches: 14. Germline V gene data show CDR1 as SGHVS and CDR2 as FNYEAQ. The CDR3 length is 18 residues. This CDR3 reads CASLASWTSGRAGNEQFF. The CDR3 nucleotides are TGTGCCAGCCTGGCCTCCTGGACTAGCGGGAGGGCGGGCAATGAGCAGTTCTTC.

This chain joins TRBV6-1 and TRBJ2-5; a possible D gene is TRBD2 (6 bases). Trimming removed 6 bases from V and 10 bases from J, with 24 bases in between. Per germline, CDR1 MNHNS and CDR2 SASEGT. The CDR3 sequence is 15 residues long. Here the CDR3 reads CASSRPLATELNQYF. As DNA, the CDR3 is TGTGCCAGCAGCCGACCTCTAGCGACTGAGCTCAACCAGTACTTC.

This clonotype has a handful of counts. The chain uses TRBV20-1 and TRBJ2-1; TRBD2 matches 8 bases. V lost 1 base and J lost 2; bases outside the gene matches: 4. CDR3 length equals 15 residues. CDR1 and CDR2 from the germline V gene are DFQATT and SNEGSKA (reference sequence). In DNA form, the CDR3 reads TGCAGTGCTAGAGTTGGCGGGAGGACCTACAATGAGCAGTTCTTC. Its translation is CSARVGGRTYNEQFF.

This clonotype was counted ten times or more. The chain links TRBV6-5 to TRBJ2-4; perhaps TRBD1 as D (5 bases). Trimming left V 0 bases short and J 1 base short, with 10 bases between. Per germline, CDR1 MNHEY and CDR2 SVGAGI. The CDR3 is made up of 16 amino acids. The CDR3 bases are TGTGCCAGCAGTTACTCGGGTCAGGGTGCCAAAAACATTCAGTACTTC. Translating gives CASSYSGQGAKNIQYF.

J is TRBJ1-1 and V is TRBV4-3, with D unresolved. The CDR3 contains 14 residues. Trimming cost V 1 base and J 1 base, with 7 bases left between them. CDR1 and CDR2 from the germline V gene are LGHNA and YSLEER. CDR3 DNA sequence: TGCGCCAGCAGCCAAGTCCAGGCGAACACTGAAGCTTTCTTT. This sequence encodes CASSQVQANTEAFF.

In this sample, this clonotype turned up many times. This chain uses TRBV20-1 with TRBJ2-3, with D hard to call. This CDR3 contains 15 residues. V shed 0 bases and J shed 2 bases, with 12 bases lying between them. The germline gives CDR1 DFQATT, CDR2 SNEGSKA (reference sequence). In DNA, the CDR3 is TGCAGTGCTAGAGATCTACGGGCCTCCACAGATACGCAGTATTTT. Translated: CSARDLRASTDTQYF.

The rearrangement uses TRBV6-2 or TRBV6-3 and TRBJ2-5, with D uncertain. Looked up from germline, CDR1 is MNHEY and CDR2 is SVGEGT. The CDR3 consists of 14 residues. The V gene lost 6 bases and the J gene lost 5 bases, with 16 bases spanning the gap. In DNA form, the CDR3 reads TGTGCCAGCAGAAAAGGGCCAGCCACGGAGACCCAGTACTTC. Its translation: CASRKGPATETQYF.

This CDR3 is CSARAGLGANTDTQYF. The CDR3 nucleotides read TGCAGTGCTAGAGCTGGACTAGGCGCCAACACAGATACGCAGTATTTT. This rearrangement joins TRBV20-1 to TRBJ2-3; 7 bases are a match to TRBD2. The junction had 9 bases not matched to a gene; V was cut back by 1 base and J by 2 bases. From germline, CDR1 is DFQATT and CDR2 SNEGSKA (reference sequence). CDR3 size: 16 residues.